These T cell receptor beta chains were read from a single sample in a study of T cells in Graves' hyperthyroidism and ophthalmopathy. TCRdb analysed the multiplex PCR reads with MiXCR anew, one entry per CDR3 protein. The sample has under 400,000 distinct CDR3 sequences, just under 25% seen once; the top ten hold 70% to 75%. The sequenced sample consisted of blood. These receptors originate from a man in his fifties or sixties with Graves' hyperthyroidism. Both conserved end residues are part of each CDR3. Each record gives: V gene, D gene, J gene, clone size, CDR3 DNA, CDR3 protein. D genes are given only for firm matches. Clone size, where shown, is once, few, many, or a class for clones that have expanded.

v_gene: TRBV3-1; d_gene: TRBD1; j_gene: TRBJ2-1; abundance: few; CDR3nt: TGTGCCAGCAGCCAAGATTTGGGGACAGGCAATGAGCAGTTCTTC; CDR3aa: CASSQDLGTGNEQFF
v_gene: TRBV2; d_gene: TRBD1; j_gene: TRBJ2-5; abundance: many; CDR3nt: TGTGCCAGCAAAGAGACAGGGAACCAAGAGACCCAGTACTTC; CDR3aa: CASKETGNQETQYF
v_gene: TRBV24-1; d_gene: TRBD2; j_gene: TRBJ2-1; abundance: few; CDR3nt: TGTGCCACCGGTGGGCTAGCGGGAGTCAATGAGCAGTTCTTC; CDR3aa: CATGGLAGVNEQFF
v_gene: TRBV12-3/TRBV12-4; d_gene: TRBD1; j_gene: TRBJ1-1; abundance: many; CDR3nt: TGTGCCACCAAGCTGTCGGGACAGCAGAACACTGAAGCTTTCTTT; CDR3aa: CATKLSGQQNTEAFF
v_gene: TRBV2; d_gene: -; j_gene: TRBJ2-1; abundance: -; CDR3nt: TGTGCCAGTTCCCCCCCCGGGAATAGCTTCAATGAGCAGTTCTTC; CDR3aa: CASSPPGNSFNEQFF
v_gene: TRBV6-1; d_gene: -; j_gene: TRBJ2-1; abundance: many; CDR3nt: TGTGCCAGCAGACTAGGTCGAGTGGGCCCAGACAATGAGCAGTTCTTC; CDR3aa: CASRLGRVGPDNEQFF
v_gene: TRBV7-3; d_gene: TRBD2; j_gene: TRBJ2-7; abundance: few; CDR3nt: TGTGCCAGCAACTACACGGGGGGAACCTACGAGCAGTACTTC; CDR3aa: CASNYTGGTYEQYF
v_gene: TRBV6-1; d_gene: -; j_gene: TRBJ2-1; abundance: -; CDR3nt: TGTGCCAGCAGCCGGGCTGCGGGGGGAGGGGGCATCAATGAGCAGTTCTTC; CDR3aa: CASSRAAGGGGINEQFF
v_gene: TRBV5-4; d_gene: -; j_gene: TRBJ2-1; abundance: -; CDR3nt: TGTGCCAGCAGCGAGACAGTAGGTGAGCAGTTCTTC; CDR3aa: CASSETVGEQFF
v_gene: TRBV2; d_gene: -; j_gene: TRBJ2-3; abundance: many; CDR3nt: TGTGCCAGCAGTGAGGCGCAGGGCGGCGCAGATACGCAGTATTTT; CDR3aa: CASSEAQGGADTQYF
v_gene: TRBV5-1; d_gene: TRBD2; j_gene: TRBJ2-5; abundance: few; CDR3nt: TGCGCCAGCAGCCCCGGACGGAGCGGGGCCCAGTACTTC; CDR3aa: CASSPGRSGAQYF
v_gene: TRBV29-1; d_gene: TRBD1; j_gene: TRBJ1-1; abundance: few; CDR3nt: TGCAGCGCAAAACTGACAGGGGACACTGAAGCTTTCTTT; CDR3aa: CSAKLTGDTEAFF
v_gene: TRBV30; d_gene: -; j_gene: TRBJ2-7; abundance: -; CDR3nt: TGTGCCTGGAGTGTGGGAGTCAATATCCCCTACGAGCAGTACTTC; CDR3aa: CAWSVGVNIPYEQYF
v_gene: TRBV19; d_gene: -; j_gene: TRBJ1-5; abundance: -; CDR3nt: TGTGCCAGTAGTATAGCTTGGGTTTGCCAGCCCCAGCATTTT; CDR3aa: CASSIAWVCQPQHF
v_gene: TRBV7-9; d_gene: TRBD1; j_gene: TRBJ2-7; abundance: few; CDR3nt: TGTGCCAGCAGGATGGGACAGGGGCCCTCCTACGAGCAGTACTTC; CDR3aa: CASRMGQGPSYEQYF
v_gene: TRBV11-3; d_gene: TRBD1; j_gene: TRBJ1-1; abundance: once; CDR3nt: TGTGCCAGCAGCTCGCAGGGCGTTTGGGGGACAGGGGACACTGAAGCTTTCTTT; CDR3aa: CASSSQGVWGTGDTEAFF
v_gene: TRBV2; d_gene: -; j_gene: TRBJ2-7; abundance: -; CDR3nt: TGTGCCAGCAGAAGCTTCGGGGGCCCCTCCTACGAGCAGTACTTC; CDR3aa: CASRSFGGPSYEQYF
v_gene: TRBV20-1; d_gene: TRBD1; j_gene: TRBJ1-2; abundance: few; CDR3nt: TGCAGTGCTAGAGCCCTGGGGCTGCCCCTGACAGGGGAGGGTGACTATGGCTACACCTTC; CDR3aa: CSARALGLPLTGEGDYGYTF
v_gene: TRBV5-1; d_gene: TRBD2; j_gene: TRBJ2-3; abundance: -; CDR3nt: TGCGCCAGCAGCGCCGGGACTACCGTTTCTGATACGCAGTATTTT; CDR3aa: CASSAGTTVSDTQYF
v_gene: TRBV20-1; d_gene: TRBD2; j_gene: TRBJ2-1; abundance: few; CDR3nt: TGCAGTGCTAGAGATGTTAGACTAGCGGACAATGAGCAGTTCTTC; CDR3aa: CSARDVRLADNEQFF
v_gene: TRBV5-5; d_gene: -; j_gene: TRBJ2-3; abundance: few; CDR3nt: TGTGCCAGCAGCTCTATTACTGGTCCGCAGTATTTT; CDR3aa: CASSSITGPQYF
v_gene: TRBV24-1; d_gene: TRBD2; j_gene: TRBJ2-3; abundance: few; CDR3nt: TGTGCCACCAGTGATTACGCGGGAGAAGCAGATACGCAGTATTTT; CDR3aa: CATSDYAGEADTQYF
v_gene: TRBV4-1; d_gene: TRBD2; j_gene: TRBJ2-2; abundance: -; CDR3nt: TGCGCCAGCAGCCAAGATGCGACTAGCGGCGGGGAGCTGTTTTTT; CDR3aa: CASSQDATSGGELFF
v_gene: TRBV20-1; d_gene: -; j_gene: TRBJ1-1; abundance: -; CDR3nt: TGCAGTGCTACTTCGAACGCCGCTGAAGCTTTCTTT; CDR3aa: CSATSNAAEAFF
v_gene: TRBV7-9; d_gene: TRBD1; j_gene: TRBJ2-3; abundance: -; CDR3nt: TGTGCCAGCAGCTTGGACAGGGGGAGAACAGATACGCAGTATTTT; CDR3aa: CASSLDRGRTDTQYF
v_gene: TRBV6-1; d_gene: -; j_gene: TRBJ2-2; abundance: -; CDR3nt: TGTGCCAGCAACTCCGGGACCGGCACCACCGGGGAGCTGTTTTTT; CDR3aa: CASNSGTGTTGELFF
v_gene: TRBV28; d_gene: TRBD2; j_gene: TRBJ2-3; abundance: -; CDR3nt: TGTGCCAGCAATCCCGGGGGACTAGCGGGGGGCACAGATACGCAGTATTTT; CDR3aa: CASNPGGLAGGTDTQYF
v_gene: TRBV20-1; d_gene: -; j_gene: TRBJ2-2; abundance: -; CDR3nt: TGCAGTGCTAGAGACCCTCTTTCGGCAGCAGGGGAGCTGTTTTTT; CDR3aa: CSARDPLSAAGELFF
v_gene: TRBV2; d_gene: -; j_gene: TRBJ2-4; abundance: many; CDR3nt: TGTGCCAGCAGTGATCCCTCACCCATTCAGTACTTC; CDR3aa: CASSDPSPIQYF
v_gene: TRBV27; d_gene: -; j_gene: TRBJ1-5; abundance: -; CDR3nt: TGTGCCAGCCCCCAACAGGGTTGCAATCAGCCCCAGCATTTT; CDR3aa: CASPQQGCNQPQHF
v_gene: TRBV2; d_gene: -; j_gene: TRBJ1-2; abundance: few; CDR3nt: TGTGCCAGCAGTCCTTCCTATGGCTACACCTTC; CDR3aa: CASSPSYGYTF
v_gene: TRBV28; d_gene: TRBD2; j_gene: TRBJ2-3; abundance: -; CDR3nt: TGTGCCAGCAGTTCCCGAAGCGGGAGGGCCCCAGATACGCAGTATTTT; CDR3aa: CASSSRSGRAPDTQYF
v_gene: TRBV12-3/TRBV12-4; d_gene: -; j_gene: TRBJ2-3; abundance: few; CDR3nt: TGTGCCAGCAGTGACAGTGCCGGGCGTACGCAGTATTTT; CDR3aa: CASSDSAGRTQYF
v_gene: TRBV20-1; d_gene: -; j_gene: TRBJ1-1; abundance: -; CDR3nt: TGCAGTGCTAGAGTGGCCCCGATCGGGAGTGTGAACACTGAAGCTTTCTTT; CDR3aa: CSARVAPIGSVNTEAFF
v_gene: TRBV6-2/TRBV6-3; d_gene: -; j_gene: TRBJ2-5; abundance: -; CDR3nt: TGTGCCAGCAGTTACGCCGGTAGGGTCTATGGAGAGACCCAGTACTTC; CDR3aa: CASSYAGRVYGETQYF
v_gene: TRBV5-4; d_gene: TRBD1; j_gene: TRBJ2-5; abundance: -; CDR3nt: TGTGCCAGCAGCCCACAGGGGTGGGGGCAAGAGACCCAGTACTTC; CDR3aa: CASSPQGWGQETQYF
v_gene: TRBV28; d_gene: -; j_gene: TRBJ1-3; abundance: -; CDR3nt: TGTGCCAGCAGGGTGTTCGGTGGAAACACCATATATTTT; CDR3aa: CASRVFGGNTIYF
v_gene: TRBV6-1; d_gene: TRBD2; j_gene: TRBJ2-1; abundance: many; CDR3nt: TGTGCCAGCATTCTAGCGGGCGCTGCCTACAATGAGCAGTTCTTC; CDR3aa: CASILAGAAYNEQFF
v_gene: TRBV4-1; d_gene: TRBD1; j_gene: TRBJ1-2; abundance: -; CDR3nt: TGCGCCAGCAGCCAAGGAAGACAGGGGAGAGGCTACACCTTC; CDR3aa: CASSQGRQGRGYTF
v_gene: TRBV28; d_gene: -; j_gene: TRBJ2-7; abundance: -; CDR3nt: TGTGCCAGCAGTTTAACTCGAACCACCTACGAGCAGTACTTC; CDR3aa: CASSLTRTTYEQYF
v_gene: TRBV7-9; d_gene: -; j_gene: TRBJ2-7; abundance: few; CDR3nt: TGTGCCAGCAGCTTACGACGGACGGCAGGGTTCTACGAGCAGTACTTC; CDR3aa: CASSLRRTAGFYEQYF
v_gene: TRBV30; d_gene: -; j_gene: TRBJ2-1; abundance: -; CDR3nt: TGTGCCTGGAGTACACTGAGCTCCTACAATGAGCAGTTCTTC; CDR3aa: CAWSTLSSYNEQFF
v_gene: TRBV11-3; d_gene: TRBD1; j_gene: TRBJ2-3; abundance: many; CDR3nt: TGTGCCAGCAGCTGGGAAACAGGGGGCGCGTCCGATACGCAGTATTTT; CDR3aa: CASSWETGGASDTQYF
v_gene: TRBV7-9; d_gene: TRBD2; j_gene: TRBJ2-3; abundance: few; CDR3nt: TGTGCCAGCAGCTTAGTATCTGGGACTAGCGGGAGCACAGATACGCAGTATTTT; CDR3aa: CASSLVSGTSGSTDTQYF
v_gene: TRBV7-9; d_gene: TRBD1; j_gene: TRBJ2-3; abundance: many; CDR3nt: TGTGCCAGCAGCCCCCCCCTCAGGGGGCGAGGAGATACGCAGTATTTT; CDR3aa: CASSPPLRGRGDTQYF
v_gene: TRBV5-1; d_gene: -; j_gene: TRBJ2-5; abundance: -; CDR3nt: TGCGCCAGCAGGAGGGGAAGCCAAGAGACCCAGTACTTC; CDR3aa: CASRRGSQETQYF
v_gene: TRBV6-1; d_gene: -; j_gene: TRBJ2-1; abundance: many; CDR3nt: TGTGCCAGCAGGACGGTATTGAGCTCCTACAATGAGCAGTTCTTC; CDR3aa: CASRTVLSSYNEQFF
v_gene: TRBV11-3; d_gene: -; j_gene: TRBJ1-2; abundance: -; CDR3nt: TGTACCAGCAGTTTTTTCCCGGGGGTCGGACAGAACTATGGCTACACCTTC; CDR3aa: CTSSFFPGVGQNYGYTF
v_gene: TRBV3-1; d_gene: TRBD1; j_gene: TRBJ1-6; abundance: -; CDR3nt: TGTGCCAGCAGCCATGCCCTGACAGGGACGAACCCACCCCTCTACTTT; CDR3aa: CASSHALTGTNPPLYF
v_gene: TRBV18; d_gene: -; j_gene: TRBJ1-5; abundance: -; CDR3nt: TGTGCCAGCTCACCCCCTGGAAGTAGCAATCAGCCCCAGCATTTT; CDR3aa: CASSPPGSSNQPQHF
v_gene: TRBV7-3; d_gene: TRBD1; j_gene: TRBJ1-1; abundance: -; CDR3nt: TGTGCCAGCAGCCAAACAGGGGCCACTGAAGCTTTCTTT; CDR3aa: CASSQTGATEAFF
v_gene: TRBV24-1; d_gene: -; j_gene: TRBJ2-3; abundance: -; CDR3nt: TGTGCCACCAGTGACCCGGGACAAACTAGCACAGATACGCAGTATTTT; CDR3aa: CATSDPGQTSTDTQYF
v_gene: TRBV19; d_gene: -; j_gene: TRBJ2-3; abundance: few; CDR3nt: TGTGCCAGTAGTATAGGAGGGGGGGGGACTAGCACAGATACGCAGTATTTT; CDR3aa: CASSIGGGGTSTDTQYF
v_gene: TRBV7-7; d_gene: -; j_gene: TRBJ2-7; abundance: few; CDR3nt: TGTGCTAGCAGCTCCTCTTTAAGAGACCTAATATATTACGAGCAGTACTTC; CDR3aa: CASSSSLRDLIYYEQYF
v_gene: TRBV19; d_gene: -; j_gene: TRBJ1-5; abundance: -; CDR3nt: TGTGCCAGTGCGGTTTCCTCAGGGTATAGCAATCAGCCCCAGCATTTT; CDR3aa: CASAVSSGYSNQPQHF
v_gene: TRBV6-9; d_gene: -; j_gene: TRBJ1-6; abundance: once; CDR3nt: TGTGCCAGCAGTTACGGGCAGAATAATTCACCCCTCCACTTT; CDR3aa: CASSYGQNNSPLHF
v_gene: TRBV29-1; d_gene: TRBD2; j_gene: TRBJ2-3; abundance: few; CDR3nt: TGCAGCGCTGGACTAGCGAGGGGCACAGATACGCAGTATTTT; CDR3aa: CSAGLARGTDTQYF
v_gene: TRBV6-5; d_gene: -; j_gene: TRBJ2-7; abundance: few; CDR3nt: TGTGCCAGCAGTTACGGTCCAGGGAACGAGCAGTACTTC; CDR3aa: CASSYGPGNEQYF
v_gene: TRBV6-1; d_gene: TRBD2; j_gene: TRBJ2-7; abundance: few; CDR3nt: TGTGCCAGCAGTCCTTCAGGACTAGCGGGAACCTACGAGCAGTACTTC; CDR3aa: CASSPSGLAGTYEQYF